This is a list of T cell receptor beta chains from one sample in a study of T-cell reconstitution after alpha-beta-depleted transplantation in children. TCRdb ran MiXCR on the PCR reads and lists one entry per CDR3 protein. This sample carries about a million distinct CDR3 sequences, roughly 31% of them seen once, and the ten largest clones take 25% to 35%. Material: PBMCs, mostly from graft donor cells, obtained 360 days after TCRalphabeta/CD19-depleted stem cell transplant. These receptors came from a boy in the first two years of life who had a stem cell transplant for SCID, so the T cells may come from the graft donor. The CDR3 runs from the conserved cysteine through the conserved F or W. D genes are given only for firm matches. Not every row has a clone size; where given, it reads once, few, many or a size class.

>TRBJ2-5|NA|TRBV12-3/TRBV12-4|NA
CASSPGDSGRLETQYF
TGTGCCAGCAGTCCCGGGGATTCAGGGAGGCTGGAGACCCAGTACTTC
>TRBJ2-5|few|TRBV5-1|TRBD1
CASSFPGQGRATQYF
TGCGCCAGCAGCTTCCCGGGACAGGGTAGAGCGACCCAGTACTTC
>TRBJ2-7|NA|TRBV3-1|NA
CASSQEGAGQMYF
TGTGCCAGCAGCCAAGAGGGGGCAGGCCAGATGTACTTC
>TRBJ2-3|NA|TRBV12-3/TRBV12-4|TRBD2
CASSRPQRGSPDTQYF
TGTGCCAGCAGCCGACCCCAGCGGGGCAGTCCAGATACGCAGTATTTT
>TRBJ2-4|NA|TRBV12-3/TRBV12-4|TRBD2
CASSPRTSGFDNIQYF
TGTGCCAGCAGTCCTCGGACTAGCGGATTTGATAACATTCAGTACTTC
>TRBJ2-4|few|TRBV27|NA
CASSSRTKNIQYF
TGTGCCAGCAGTTCCCGCACTAAAAACATTCAGTACTTC
>TRBJ2-3|NA|TRBV7-3|NA
CASSRTPLTDTQYF
TGTGCCAGCAGCCGAACTCCCCTCACAGATACGCAGTATTTT
>TRBJ2-1|few|TRBV12-5|TRBD2
CASGLVVLAGDNEQFF
TGTGCTAGTGGTTTGGTAGTCCTAGCGGGGGACAATGAGCAGTTCTTC
>TRBJ2-3|NA|TRBV2|NA
CASSLPQGRADTQYF
TGTGCCAGCAGTCTCCCACAGGGGAGGGCAGATACGCAGTATTTT
>TRBJ2-2|many|TRBV12-3/TRBV12-4|NA
CASSYRDTGELFF
TGTGCCAGCAGTTACAGGGACACCGGGGAGCTGTTTTTT
>TRBJ2-3|many|TRBV5-1|TRBD1
CASSPGGYTDTQYF
TGCGCCAGCAGTCCAGGGGGCTACACAGATACGCAGTATTTT
>TRBJ2-5|few|TRBV3-1|NA
CASSQGGGGAETQYF
TGTGCCAGCAGCCAAGGGGGAGGGGGCGCGGAGACCCAGTACTTC
>TRBJ2-1|few|TRBV20-1|NA
CSARARGSNNEQFF
TGCAGTGCTAGAGCCCGGGGGAGCAACAATGAGCAGTTCTTC
>TRBJ2-7|NA|TRBV21-1|NA
CASSSPGTSGGLPF
TGTGCCAGCAGCAGCCCCGGGACTAGCGGGGGGCTTCCCTTC